The next 20 T cell receptor beta chains were all read from a single sample in a study of blood T cells in healthy people across ages. Then a second PCR, running about 6 to 12 cycles, was carried out with a sample-barcoded 5' primer and a J-beta primer mix. TCRdb recomputed calls from the 5' RACE reads with MiXCR, one row per CDR3 protein. The sample gives about 400,000 distinct CDR3 sequences, approximately 51% of which show up once; approximately 51% is in the top ten. The sequenced material came from blood. The receptors come from a man aged 60 to 75 in good health.

Comments on this clonotype: Its ends do not fully match the called genes, so a read error is possible. The rearrangement joins TRBV6-5 to TRBJ2-1, with 9 bases matching TRBD2. From germline, CDR1 is MNHEY and CDR2 SVGAGI. The CDR3 consists of 14 residues. The chain's CDR3 is CASSYGGGANGQFF. CDR3 DNA: TGTGCCAGCAGTTACGGCGGGGGGGCAAATGGGCAGTTCTTC.

The chain has TRBV7-2 and TRBJ2-5, with 12 bases fitting TRBD2. This CDR3 has 16 residues. The junction had 4 bases not matched to a gene; V was cut back by 4 bases and J by 1 base. CDR1 is SGHTA, CDR2 FQGNSA, per germline. CDR3 DNA sequence: TGTGCCAGCAGCTCAGGACTAGCGGGGCCCCAAGAGACCCAGTACTTC. This translates into CASSSGLAGPQETQYF.

The V gene is TRBV28, the J gene TRBJ2-5, with 7 bases identical to TRBD2. The CDR3 is made up of 15 amino acids. V trimming: 5 bases; J trimming: 11 bases; junction bases outside the gene matches: 17. Germline CDR1 is MDHEN and CDR2 is SYDVKM. The CDR3 DNA sequence: TGTGCCAGCAGTGCCCTTCCTGGCGGGAGAGAAGAGCAGTACTTC. Translating gives CASSALPGGREEQYF.

CDR3 nucleotides: TGTGCCAGCAGCTTATTGGTAGCGGGATTCACCGGGGAGCTGTTTTTT. Residues: CASSLLVAGFTGELFF. The J gene is TRBJ2-2, the V gene TRBV7-2; 8 bases match TRBD2. Per germline, CDR1 SGHTA and CDR2 FQGNSA. The CDR3 has 16 amino acids. Unmatched junction bases numbered 6, after V lost 2 bases and J lost 4 bases.

The chain uses TRBV20-1 and TRBJ1-5; the D gene is possibly TRBD1 (5 bases). Trimming shortened V by 5 bases and J by 6 bases, and 17 bases separated the two germline ends. This CDR3 contains 14 residues. Germline CDR1 DFQATT, CDR2 SNEGSKA (reference sequence). The CDR3: CSAVSGTRGQPQHF. As DNA, the CDR3 is TGCAGTGCTGTATCCGGGACGCGCGGTCAGCCCCAGCATTTT.

The V and J genes are TRBV7-2 and TRBJ2-1; 13 bases fit TRBD2. CDR3 length equals 18 residues. V lost 1 base to trimming and J lost 2 bases; unmatched junction nucleotides: 5. CDR1 SGHTA and CDR2 FQGNSA come from the germline V gene. The CDR3 DNA sequence: TGTGCCAGCAGCTTAGTGGGGACTAGCGGGAAGGCCTACAATGAGCAGTTCTTC. Translation gives CASSLVGTSGKAYNEQFF.

This clonotype showed up just a few times. The rearrangement links TRBV7-9 to TRBJ2-3, with TRBD1 as a possible D gene (6 bases). There are 13 residues in the CDR3. Germline CDR1 SEHNR, CDR2 FQNEAQ (reference sequence). V shed 5 bases and J shed 10 bases, with 16 bases lying between them. CDR3 bases: TGTGCCAGCAGCCCGGACAGTAAGAAGCCGCAGTATTTT. Translation: CASSPDSKKPQYF.

CDR3 residues: CASSLEVDSGIYNEQYF. In DNA, the CDR3 is TGTGCCAGCAGCTTAGAGGTCGATAGCGGGATATACAATGAGCAGTACTTC. The chain joins TRBV11-2 to TRBJ2-1, with 8 bases fitting TRBD2. The J call is in doubt because the DNA end fits TRBJ2-7 better. This CDR3 region has 17 residues. Germline-derived CDR1 and CDR2 are SGHAT and FQNNGV.

The chain employs TRBV5-1 and TRBJ2-4, with 11 bases aligning to TRBD2. TRBJ2-7 explains the end of the DNA better; the J call may be wrong. CDR1 and CDR2 (germline): SGHRS, YFSETQ. This CDR3 has 16 residues. CDR3 coding DNA: TGCGCCAGCAGCCCCCCTACTAGCGGGAGACCCTACGAGCAGTACTTC. It codes for CASSPPTSGRPYEQYF.

The chain recombines TRBV20-1 with TRBJ2-7; D might be TRBD1 or TRBD2, each matching 6 bases. V was trimmed by 0 bases and J by 5 bases, leaving 17 bases between them. The CDR3 contains 15 residues. The germline V gene has CDR1 DFQATT and CDR2 SNEGSKA (reference sequence). The chain's CDR3 is CSARDMTGLLHEQYF. The CDR3 bases are TGCAGTGCTAGAGATATGACAGGACTACTCCACGAGCAGTACTTC.

Ten or more counts support this clonotype. A much larger clone differs by one base, so this may be a read error. The chain combines TRBV29-1 with TRBJ2-5, with 13 positions matching TRBD2. V was pared by 7 bases and J by 11 bases, with 7 bases of the junction left unmatched. The CDR3 has 12 residues. CDR1 is SQVTM and CDR2 is ANQGSEA in the germline V gene. CDR3 in amino acids: CSAGTSGNEQYF. In nucleotides, the CDR3 is TGCAGCGCCGGGACTAGCGGGAATGAGCAGTACTTC.

The gene calls are TRBV20-1 and TRBJ2-7, with TRBD1 matching 8 bases. Germline lookup yields CDR1 DFQATT and CDR2 SNEGSKA (reference sequence). This CDR3 contains 13 residues. V gave up 5 bases and J gave up 3 bases; unmatched junction bases: 6. The CDR3 loop is CSALRDRRYEQYF. The CDR3 DNA follows: TGCAGTGCTCTCCGGGACAGGCGCTACGAGCAGTACTTC.

On this clonotype: A much larger clonotype is one base distant, so this may be a read error. V usage is TRBV25-1 and J usage is TRBJ2-7, with TRBD1 as a possible D gene (6 bases). Germline-derived CDR1 and CDR2 are MGHDK and SYGVNS. V was trimmed by 1 base and J by 7 bases, leaving 14 bases between them. CDR3 length: 14 amino acids. The CDR3 protein is CASSELLRQGEQYF. The CDR3 DNA reads as TGTGCCAGCAGTGAATTGTTGCGGCAGGGGGAGCAGTACTTC.

This clonotype was detected only once. This clone may be a read error of a much larger clone one base away. The rearrangement links TRBV20-1 to TRBJ1-2; possible D gene TRBD1, 5 bases. V lost 5 bases and J lost 1, with 14 bases in between. CDR3 length equals 14 residues. The germline V gene has CDR1 DFQATT and CDR2 SNEGSKA (reference sequence). CDR3 DNA: TGCAGTGCTGCAAGACAGAAATTTAACTATGGCTACACCTTC. It encodes CSAARQKFNYGYTF.

The V gene is TRBV5-1, the J gene TRBJ2-2; D unresolved. This CDR3 contains 17 residues. CDR1 and CDR2 (germline): SGHRS, YFSETQ. V lost 4 bases, J lost 9 bases, and 25 bases lay in between. CDR3 bases: TGCGCCAGCAGCCCCGCACCCGGACCCACGTTCAACAGGGAGCTGTTTTTT. It codes for CASSPAPGPTFNRELFF. The variable domain in full, with the rest retrieved from reference TRBV5-1 and TRBJ2-2, is KAGVTQTPRYLIKTRGQQVTLSCSPISGHRSVSWYQQTPGQGLQFLFEYFSETQRNKGNFPGRFSGRQFSNSRSEMNVSTLELGDSALYLCASSPAPGPTFNRELFFGEGSRLTVL.

This clonotype was seen a few times. The rearrangement uses TRBV6-1 and TRBJ2-7, with unresolved D. The CDR3 loop spans 15 amino acids. Trimming took 2 bases from V and 2 from J, leaving 13 bases between them. CDR1 and CDR2 from the germline V gene are MNHNS and SASEGT. Here the CDR3 reads CASSEPPATPYEQYF. The CDR3 nucleotides read TGTGCCAGCAGTGAACCACCAGCCACCCCCTACGAGCAGTACTTC.

This chain links TRBV7-9 with TRBJ2-7; D unresolved. The V and J ends lost 5 bases and 2 bases respectively, with 7 bases between them. The germline V gene has CDR1 SEHNR and CDR2 FQNEAQ (reference sequence). This CDR3 has 12 residues. CDR3: CASSGPTYEQYF. The CDR3 DNA reads TGTGCCAGCAGCGGCCCCACCTACGAGCAGTACTTC.

The chain couples TRBV3-1 to TRBJ2-3; D is unresolved. The CDR3 loop spans 12 amino acids. V was clipped by 3 bases and J by 7 bases, with 8 bases between them. Germline V gene data show CDR1 as LGHDT and CDR2 as YNNKEL (reference sequence). The DNA of the CDR3 is TGTGCCAGCAGCCAGACGTCGCATACGCAGTATTTT. Its translation is CASSQTSHTQYF.

This clonotype was observed a few times. The rearrangement links TRBV11-2 to TRBJ2-7; the D gene is possibly TRBD1 (5 bases). The CDR3 sequence is 12 residues long. Germline V gene data show CDR1 as SGHAT and CDR2 as FQNNGV. V dropped 5 bases and J dropped 3 bases, with 8 bases sitting between them. The CDR3 nucleotides read TGTGCCAGCAGCGTCGACAGCTACGAGCAGTACTTC. It specifies CASSVDSYEQYF.

Comment on this clonotype: One end of the junction is discordant with germline, which a read error may explain. The CDR3 DNA reads TGTGCCAGCAGCCCCCGCGGTGGAGGCGGAGGTGCGGTCTTC. It codes for CASSPRGGGGGAVF. V gene TRBV2 combines with J gene TRBJ2-1, with D maybe TRBD2 (5 bases). CDR3 size: 14 residues. Per germline, CDR1 SNHLY and CDR2 FYNNEI. The full variable domain, rest sourced from reference TRBV2 and TRBJ2-1, is EPEVTQTPSHQVTQMGQEVILRCVPISNHLYFYWYRQILGQKVEFLVSFYNNEISEKSEIFDDQFSVERPDGSNFTLKIRSTKLEDSAMYFCASSPRGGGGGAVFGPGTRLTVL.